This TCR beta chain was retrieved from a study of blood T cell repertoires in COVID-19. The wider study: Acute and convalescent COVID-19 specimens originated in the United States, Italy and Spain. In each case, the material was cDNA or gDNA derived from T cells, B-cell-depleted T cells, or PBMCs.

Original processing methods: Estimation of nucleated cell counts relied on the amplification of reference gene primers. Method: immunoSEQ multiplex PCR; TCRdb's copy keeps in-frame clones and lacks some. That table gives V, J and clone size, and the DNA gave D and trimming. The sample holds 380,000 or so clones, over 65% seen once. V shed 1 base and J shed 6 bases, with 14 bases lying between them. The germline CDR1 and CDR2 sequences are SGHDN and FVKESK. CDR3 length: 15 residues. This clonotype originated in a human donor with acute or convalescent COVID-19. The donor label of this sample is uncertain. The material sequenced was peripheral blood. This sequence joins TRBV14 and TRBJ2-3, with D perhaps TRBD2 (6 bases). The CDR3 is CASSQGLVVIDTQYF. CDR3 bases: TGTGCCAGCAGCCAAGGACTAGTGGTTATTGATACGCAGTATTTT.